These 20 T cell receptor beta chains originate from one sample sequenced in a study of regulatory T cells in long-lasting Graves disease (dated by TCRdb to the early 2020s). The method was multiplex PCR. Sequencing relied on an Illumina HiSeq 4000. TCR beta libraries were built with iRepertoire HTBI primers and Arm-PCR amplification of CDR3 regions. TCRdb reprocessing: public reads trimmed at Q25 with fastp, clones called with MiXCR, in-frame beta chains kept. CDR3 protein sequences are deduplicated, and each keeps its most common genes and DNA. The sample records fewer than 350,000 distinct CDR3 sequences, 18% of which are singletons. The ten largest clones take up roughly 35% of the sample. In light of the paper, this sample's time point label describes: newly diagnosed GD, antithyroid drugs for less than 3 months. For both TCR sequencing and RNA sequencing, RNA was extracted from PBMCs in TRIzol.

Sequencing used peripheral blood mononuclear cells (PBMCs), obtained at new diagnosis, from a patient treated with antithyroid drugs. Source of these receptors: a female donor with Graves disease.

This clonotype was seen a few times. This chain joins TRBV24-1 and TRBJ1-2; weak D call: TRBD1 (6 bases). Germline CDR1 is KGHDR and CDR2 is SFDVKD. V was cut by 2 bases and J by 8 bases, with 14 bases left in between. The CDR3 is made up of 14 amino acids. CDR3 amino acids: CATSDSTPGAGYTF. CDR3 DNA: TGTGCCACCAGTGATTCAACCCCGGGGGCGGGCTACACCTTC.

This clonotype was counted ten times or more. The chain recombines TRBV19 with TRBJ1-2, with D perhaps matching TRBD1 (6 bases). Trimming shortened V by 10 bases and J by 6 bases, and 18 bases separated the two germline ends. CDR1 is LNHDA and CDR2 is SQIVND in the germline V gene (reference sequence). The CDR3 has 13 amino acids. Written as DNA, the CDR3 is TGTGCCACAGTCCAGCCCCCAGGGGATGGCTACACCTTC. This translates into CATVQPPGDGYTF.

Turning to this clonotype: This likely comes from a read error, as the CDR3 has no conserved phenylalanine or tryptophan at its end. This chain joins TRBV9 and TRBJ1-6; D perhaps matches TRBD1 (6 bases). Trimming left V 3 bases short and J 8 bases short, with 15 bases between. Germline CDR1 reads SGDLS; CDR2 reads YYNGEE. The CDR3 covers 15 residues. The CDR3 sequence is CASSASPGTYSPLHV. The CDR3 nucleotides are TGTGCCAGCAGCGCAAGTCCCGGGACATATTCACCCCTCCACGTT.

In its sample, this clonotype was seen many times. J is TRBJ2-4 and V is TRBV5-1; no clear D. CDR1 is SGHRS and CDR2 is YFSETQ in the germline V gene. V dropped 0 bases and J dropped 7 bases, with 8 bases sitting between them. The CDR3 has 13 residues. This CDR3 is CASSLAVGNIQYF. CDR3 sequence (DNA): TGCGCCAGCAGCTTGGCAGTGGGGAACATTCAGTACTTC.

This clonotype occurred many times. This chain connects TRBV7-9 to TRBJ1-1, with D unresolved. Germline assignment: CDR1 SEHNR and CDR2 FQNEAQ (reference sequence). The CDR3 has 13 residues. V lost 3 bases, J lost 3 bases, and 8 bases lay in between. The CDR3 DNA follows: TGTGCCAGCAGCTTGGGCAGACACACTGAAGCTTTCTTT. Protein sequence: CASSLGRHTEAFF.

This clonotype was seen once. This chain uses TRBV12-3 or TRBV12-4 with TRBJ1-5, with TRBD1 identical over 9 bases. J lost 4 bases, V lost 4 bases, and 8 bases had no gene match. This CDR3 is built from 16 residues. CDR3 region: CASSSEGTGFNQPQHF. CDR3 nucleotides: TGTGCCAGCAGTTCGGAAGGGACAGGGTTTAATCAGCCCCAGCATTTT.

This clonotype was seen many times. The chain combines TRBV27 with TRBJ2-3, with 7 bases identical to TRBD1. V was pared by 5 bases and J by 1 base, with 6 bases of the junction left unmatched. The CDR3 runs to 15 residues. In germline, CDR1 is MNHEY, CDR2 SMNVEV (reference sequence). DNA of the CDR3: TGTGCCAGCAGTCCGAGGGACAGCCGCACAGATACGCAGTATTTT. It encodes CASSPRDSRTDTQYF.

This clonotype appeared many times. The chain has TRBV12-3 or TRBV12-4 and TRBJ2-2, with TRBD1 identical over 9 bases. The CDR3 is made up of 16 amino acids. V gave up 7 bases and J gave up 4 bases; unmatched junction bases: 10. The CDR3 is CASILPGQGATGELFF. In DNA, the CDR3 is TGTGCCAGCATTCTCCCGGGACAGGGTGCCACCGGGGAGCTGTTTTTT.

This clonotype came up many times. In nucleotides, the CDR3 is TGTGCCAGCTCACTCGGACAGAGCTCTGGAAACACCATATATTTT. It is translated as CASSLGQSSGNTIYF. The gene calls are TRBV18 and TRBJ1-3; tentatively, D is TRBD1 (6 bases). Germline V gene lookup returns CDR1 KGHSH and CDR2 LQKENI. The CDR3 covers 15 residues. V lost 4 bases and J 0 bases, leaving 10 bases between the germline ends. The entire variable domain, with the rest obtained from reference TRBV18 and TRBJ1-3, is as follows: NAGVMQNPRHLVRRRGQEARLRCSPMKGHSHVYWYRQLPEEGLKFMVYLQKENIIDESGMPKERFSAEFPKEGPSILRIQQVVRGDSAAYFCASSLGQSSGNTIYFGEGSWLTVV.

This clonotype has at least ten counts. The chain employs TRBV2 and TRBJ1-2; weak D call: TRBD1 (6 bases). CDR1 SNHLY and CDR2 FYNNEI come from the germline V gene. V lost 5 bases to trimming and J lost 3 bases, with 16 bases between them. This CDR3 has 15 amino acids. CDR3 region: CASSKTGFSDYGYTF. CDR3 nucleotides: TGTGCCAGCAGTAAGACAGGTTTCTCTGACTATGGCTACACCTTC.

Of note for this clonotype: A read error may explain this, as a much larger clone is one base away. V usage is TRBV20-1 and J usage is TRBJ2-5, with 7 positions matching TRBD2. The CDR3 has 13 amino acids. The V gene's germline CDR1 is DFQATT and CDR2 SNEGSKA (reference sequence). V was clipped by 5 bases and J by 3 bases; unmatched bases: 6. CDR3 region: CSAPTSWEETQYF. The CDR3 bases are TGCAGTGCTCCGACTAGCTGGGAAGAGACCCAGTACTTC.

This clonotype was detected many times. V gene TRBV2 combines with J gene TRBJ1-1, with unresolved D. The V gene's germline CDR1 is SNHLY and CDR2 FYNNEI. Between the trimmed V and J ends, which lost 4 bases and 2 bases, there was a span of 8 bases. This CDR3 comprises 13 residues. The CDR3 DNA reads as TGTGCCAGCAGTGTCGGATTTAACACTGAAGCTTTCTTT. Protein: CASSVGFNTEAFF.

Many counts were recorded for this clonotype. The chain uses TRBV25-1 and TRBJ1-2; a weak D match, TRBD1 (5 bases). Germline CDR1 is MGHDK and CDR2 is SYGVNS. V lost 4 bases to trimming and J lost 0 bases, with 15 bases between them. There are 16 residues in the CDR3. CDR3 sequence: CASSGPWGTANYGYTF. Here the CDR3 DNA reads TGTGCCAGCAGTGGACCTTGGGGGACCGCTAACTATGGCTACACCTTC.

This clonotype was observed many times. V gene TRBV6-1 combines with J gene TRBJ2-3, with no clear D. CDR3 length equals 12 residues. Germline CDR1 MNHNS, CDR2 SASEGT. Trimming left V 6 bases short and J 0 bases short, with 4 bases between. Written as DNA, the CDR3 is TGTGCCAGCAGACAGAGCACAGATACGCAGTATTTT. It translates to CASRQSTDTQYF.

The sample holds many counts of this clonotype. The J gene is TRBJ2-7, the V gene TRBV2, with 8 bases lining up with TRBD1. The germline V gene has CDR1 SNHLY and CDR2 FYNNEI. V lost 6 bases, J lost 5 bases, and 6 bases stayed unmatched. The CDR3 consists of 13 residues. This CDR3 reads CASSLDRANEQYF. The CDR3 coding sequence is TGTGCCAGCAGCCTGGACAGGGCCAACGAGCAGTACTTC.

In its sample, this clonotype was seen many times. The genes are TRBV28 and TRBJ1-2; perhaps TRBD1 as D (5 bases). This CDR3 comprises 14 residues. Germline V gives CDR1 MDHEN, CDR2 SYDVKM. Deletions cut 3 bases from V and 2 bases from J, with 10 bases between. The CDR3 DNA reads TGTGCCAGCAGTTTGGGCAGGGCCAACTATGGCTACACCTTC. It is translated as CASSLGRANYGYTF.

This clonotype was counted many times. The chain combines TRBV12-3 or TRBV12-4 with TRBJ2-7; TRBD1 agrees at 11 bases. The length of the CDR3 is 17 residues. The V segment lost 6 bases and the J segment 4 bases; nucleotides outside the gene matches: 14. Here the CDR3 reads CASSNSGQGAMWYEQYF. The CDR3, as DNA: TGTGCCAGCAGCAACTCCGGACAGGGGGCTATGTGGTACGAGCAGTACTTC.

This clonotype was recorded many times. The V and J genes are TRBV27 and TRBJ2-1; 8 bases map to TRBD2. Germline V gives CDR1 MNHEY, CDR2 SMNVEV (reference sequence). The V gene end was trimmed by 5 bases and the J gene end by 4 bases; junction bases not matched to a gene: 4. The CDR3 length is 14 residues. The CDR3 bases are TGTGCCAGCAGTCAGGGACTAGGGTACAATGAGCAGTTCTTC. This encodes CASSQGLGYNEQFF.

Of note for this clonotype: A single base separates this from a much larger clone, so it may be a read error. This chain uses TRBV10-3 with TRBJ2-2, with 12 nucleotides matching TRBD2. The junction had 2 bases not matched to a gene; V was cut back by 2 bases and J by 1 base. CDR1 and CDR2 from the germline V gene are ENHRY and SYGVKD. The CDR3 totals 17 residues. The chain's CDR3 is CAISEMGLAGNTGELFF. In DNA, the CDR3 is TGTGCCATCAGTGAGATGGGACTAGCGGGGAACACCGGGGAGCTGTTTTTT.

This rearrangement joins TRBV6-9 to TRBJ2-7; TRBD2 matches at 10 bases. This CDR3 has 16 amino acids. With 3 bases clipped from V and 5 bases from J, the junction kept 10 bases outside the gene matches. CDR1 is MNHGY, CDR2 SVAAGI, per germline. The CDR3 here is CASSYPTTSGLHEQYF. The CDR3 bases are TGTGCCAGCAGTTACCCGACGACTAGCGGGCTCCACGAGCAGTACTTC.